In its sample, the clone carrying this TCR beta chain was seen once. This CDR3 has 14 amino acids. With 0 bases removed from V and 4 bases from J, the gap between germline ends came to 8 bases. The germline CDR1 and CDR2 sequences are SGHNT and YYREEE (reference sequence). This sample stems from a study of blood T cell repertoires in COVID-19. Study details: Some COVID-19 samples were acute and others convalescent; all came from the United States, Italy and Spain.

Method: immunoSEQ multiplex PCR; TCRdb's copy keeps in-frame clones and lacks some. The sample lists a few hundred thousand clones; about 89% were seen once. The TCR comes from a young woman who had recovered from COVID-19. Sample: PBMCs or T cells enriched from blood (not recorded which). The chain uses TRBV5-4 and TRBJ1-3, with unresolved D. The CDR3 protein is CASSLGQHGNTIYF. DNA of the CDR3: TGTGCCAGCAGCTTGGGACAACACGGAAACACCATATATTTT. The entire variable domain, with the rest obtained from reference TRBV5-4 and TRBJ1-3, is as follows: ETGVTQSPTHLIKTRGQQVTLRCSSQSGHNTVSWYQQALGQGPQFIFQYYREEENGRGNFPPRFSGLQFPNYSSELNVNALELDDSALYLCASSLGQHGNTIYFGEGSWLTVV.